This T cell receptor (beta chain) was identified in a study of T cell repertoires in cytomegalovirus infection. Study-level information: Recently identified HLA-C-restricted CMV epitopes were used, and well-studied HLA-B-restricted CMV epitopes were used as well. TCR beta signatures that were public indicated CMV infection and matching HLA type.

This clonotype was counted between two and nine times. The antigen is not known. The V end was cut by 7 bases, the J end by 5 bases, with 17 bases between. This CDR3 has 14 residues. Each CDR3 protein gets one entry after TCRdb re-called the reads with MiXCR. The table shows 550,000 to 700,000 distinct CDR3 sequences, with about 39% occurring only once. The study, taken as a whole, reports: Dominating the ex vivo response were HLA-C-restricted CMV-specific TCR beta clonotypes. There were carriers of CMV plus the relevant HLA, and cumulative public TCR beta family frequency identified them.

This receptor was identified in a human donor in good health (CMV status not recorded). Some clones in this sample may be carry-over from other donors' samples. Source: cultured PBMCs, taken from culture after CMV antigen stimulation. V gene TRBV12-3 or TRBV12-4 combines with J gene TRBJ1-2; possible D gene TRBD1, 5 bases. CDR3 nucleotide sequence: TGTGCCAGCACCCGGGGGAGGGGTGAATATGGCTACACCTTC. Its translation is CASTRGRGEYGYTF.